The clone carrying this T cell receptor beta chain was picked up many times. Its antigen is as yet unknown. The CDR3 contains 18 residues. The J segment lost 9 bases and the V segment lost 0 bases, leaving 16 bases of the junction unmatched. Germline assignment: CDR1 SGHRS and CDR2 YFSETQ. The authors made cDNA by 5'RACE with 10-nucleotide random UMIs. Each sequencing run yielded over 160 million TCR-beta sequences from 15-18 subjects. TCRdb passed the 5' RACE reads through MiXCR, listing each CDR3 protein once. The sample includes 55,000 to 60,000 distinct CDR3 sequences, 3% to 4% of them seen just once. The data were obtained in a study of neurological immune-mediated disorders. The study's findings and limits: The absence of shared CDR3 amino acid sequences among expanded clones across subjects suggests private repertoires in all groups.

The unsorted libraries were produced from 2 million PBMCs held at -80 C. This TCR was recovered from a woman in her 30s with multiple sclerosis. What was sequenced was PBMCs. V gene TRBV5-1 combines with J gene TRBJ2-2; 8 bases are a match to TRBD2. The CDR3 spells CASSLGLGAGDTGRELFF. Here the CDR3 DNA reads TGCGCCAGCAGCTTGGGGCTTGGAGCGGGAGATACTGGCCGGGAGCTGTTTTTT.